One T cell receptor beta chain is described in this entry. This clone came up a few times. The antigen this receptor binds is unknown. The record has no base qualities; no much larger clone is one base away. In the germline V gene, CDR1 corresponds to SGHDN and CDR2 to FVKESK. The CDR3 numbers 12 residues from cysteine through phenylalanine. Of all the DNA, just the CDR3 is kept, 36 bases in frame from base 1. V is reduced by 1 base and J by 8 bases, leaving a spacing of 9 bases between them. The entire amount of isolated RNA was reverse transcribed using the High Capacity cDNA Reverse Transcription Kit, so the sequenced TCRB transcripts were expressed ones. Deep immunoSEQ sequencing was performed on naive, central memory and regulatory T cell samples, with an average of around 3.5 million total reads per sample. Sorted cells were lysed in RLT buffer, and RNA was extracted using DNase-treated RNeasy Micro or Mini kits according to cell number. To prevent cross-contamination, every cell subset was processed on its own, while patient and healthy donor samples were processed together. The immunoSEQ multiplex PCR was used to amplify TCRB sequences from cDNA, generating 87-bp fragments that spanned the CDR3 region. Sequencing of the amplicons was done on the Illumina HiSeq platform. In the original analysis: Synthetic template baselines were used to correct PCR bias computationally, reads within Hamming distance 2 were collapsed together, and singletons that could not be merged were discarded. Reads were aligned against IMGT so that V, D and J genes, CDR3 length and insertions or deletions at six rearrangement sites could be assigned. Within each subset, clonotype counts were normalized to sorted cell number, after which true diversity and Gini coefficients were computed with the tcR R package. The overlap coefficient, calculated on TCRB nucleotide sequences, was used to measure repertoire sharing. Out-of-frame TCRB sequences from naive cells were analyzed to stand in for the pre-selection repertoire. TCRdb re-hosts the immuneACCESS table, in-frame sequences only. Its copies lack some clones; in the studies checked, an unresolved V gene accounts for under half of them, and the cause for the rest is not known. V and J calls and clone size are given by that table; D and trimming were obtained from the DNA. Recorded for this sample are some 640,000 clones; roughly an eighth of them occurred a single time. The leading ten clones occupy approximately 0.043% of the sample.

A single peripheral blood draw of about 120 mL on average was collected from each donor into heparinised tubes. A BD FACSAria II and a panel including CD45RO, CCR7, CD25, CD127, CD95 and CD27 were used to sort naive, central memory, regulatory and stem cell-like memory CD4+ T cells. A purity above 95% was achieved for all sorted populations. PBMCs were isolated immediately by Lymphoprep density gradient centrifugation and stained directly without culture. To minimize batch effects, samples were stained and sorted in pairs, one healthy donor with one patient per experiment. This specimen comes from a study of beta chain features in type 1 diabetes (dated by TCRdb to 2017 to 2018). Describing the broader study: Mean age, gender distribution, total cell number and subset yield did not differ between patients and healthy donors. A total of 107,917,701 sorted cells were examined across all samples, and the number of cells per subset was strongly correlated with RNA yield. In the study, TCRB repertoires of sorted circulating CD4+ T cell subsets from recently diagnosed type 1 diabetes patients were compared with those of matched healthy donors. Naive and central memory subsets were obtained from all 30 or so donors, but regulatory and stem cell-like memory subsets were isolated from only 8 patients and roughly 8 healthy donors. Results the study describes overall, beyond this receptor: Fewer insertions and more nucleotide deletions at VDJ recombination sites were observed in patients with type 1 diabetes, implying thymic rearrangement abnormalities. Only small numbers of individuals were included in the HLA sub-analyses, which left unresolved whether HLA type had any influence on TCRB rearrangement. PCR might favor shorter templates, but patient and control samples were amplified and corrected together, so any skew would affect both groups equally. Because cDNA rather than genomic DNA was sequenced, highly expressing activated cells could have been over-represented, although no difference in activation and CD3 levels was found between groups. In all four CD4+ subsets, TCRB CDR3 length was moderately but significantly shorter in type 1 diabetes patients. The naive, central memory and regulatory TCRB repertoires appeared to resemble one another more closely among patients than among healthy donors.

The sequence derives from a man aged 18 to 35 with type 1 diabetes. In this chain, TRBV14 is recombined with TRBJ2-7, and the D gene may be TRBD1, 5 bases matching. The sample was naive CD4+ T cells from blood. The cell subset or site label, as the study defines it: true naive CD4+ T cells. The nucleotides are TGTGCCAGCAGCCAAGTAACAGGACAGCAGTACTTC. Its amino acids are CASSQVTGQQYF.